The rows below give T cell receptor beta chains drawn from one sample of a study of breast tumors, draining lymph nodes, adjacent tissues. TCRdb processed the multiplex PCR reads anew with MiXCR; each CDR3 protein has one entry. The sample shows approximately 180,000 distinct CDR3 sequences, about 34% of them seen only once. The specimen sequenced was axillary lymph node tissue. These receptors all come from a female donor with breast cancer. Some clones in this sample may be carry-over from other donors' samples. CDR3s leave out the opening cysteine and the closing phenylalanine or tryptophan. The order of the fields is V gene, J gene, CDR3 protein.

TRBV5-5	TRBJ1-1	ASTLGTGGDTEAF
TRBV24-1	TRBJ2-3	ATSQAGGPTDTQY
TRBV11-2	TRBJ2-7	ASSLGSAGTYEQY
TRBV7-2	TRBJ1-1	ASSLTPAANTEAF
TRBV25-1	TRBJ1-6	ASPPQGSNSPLH
TRBV10-3	TRBJ1-5	AISSNSGEPGQPQH
TRBV7-2	TRBJ1-2	ATSPGQGRGYT
TRBV20-1	TRBJ2-1	SARVNGGTVNEQF
TRBV14	TRBJ1-6	ASSRGQGRNSPLH
TRBV28	TRBJ1-1	ASSLMGDTEAF
TRBV15	TRBJ2-7	ATSSGTSGARREQY
TRBV20-1	TRBJ2-3	SVGAFTDTQY
TRBV28	TRBJ1-3	ASSTWRAGGNTIY
TRBV7-9	TRBJ2-1	ASTVSREPGNEQF
TRBV2	TRBJ1-5	TSTERRSSQPQH